These T cell receptor beta chains were read from a single sample in a study of T cell responses to AZD1222 COVID-19 vaccine. TCRdb keeps only in-frame clones here, not all; method: immunoSEQ multiplex PCR. The sample has more than 80,000 clones, 85% to 90% seen once. The input for sequencing was peripheral blood, taken on day 0 of AZD1222 vaccination. All receptors come from an adult in good health. Each CDR3 is given with its conserved first and last residue. The D gene is left open where the match is weak. The size field is filled for only some rows; it gives once, few, many or a size class.

V	size	J	D	DNA	CDR3
TRBV7-8	.	TRBJ1-5	.	TGTGCCAGCAGCCGTACGCAGGGAAGCCAAGGACCCCAGCATTTT	CASSRTQGSQGPQHF
TRBV7-8	.	TRBJ1-1	.	TGTGCCAGCAGCTTAGGACAGGCCTCTAACACTGAAGCTTTCTTT	CASSLGQASNTEAFF
TRBV28	few	TRBJ2-7	TRBD2	TGTGCCACCACCCTGGCGGGGGTGTTCTACGAGCAGTACTTC	CATTLAGVFYEQYF
TRBV5-1	.	TRBJ1-1	.	TGCGCCAGCAGCTTACAGGCTATGAACACTGAAGCTTTCTTT	CASSLQAMNTEAFF
TRBV27	.	TRBJ2-2	.	TGTGCCAGTCGGGGGACTGGCGATCGGGAGCTGTTTTTT	CASRGTGDRELFF
TRBV28	.	TRBJ1-5	.	TGTGCCAGCAGTTGGCAGCCCCAGCATTTT	CASSWQPQHF
TRBV3-1/TRBV3-2	.	TRBJ1-2	TRBD1	TGTGCCAGCAGCCGGACAGGGCTTAACTATGGCTACACCTTC	CASSRTGLNYGYTF
TRBV6-1	.	TRBJ1-2	.	TGTGCCAGCAGTGAAGCTGGGCGTTTTGATGGCTACACCTTC	CASSEAGRFDGYTF
TRBV28	.	TRBJ2-1	TRBD2	TGTGCCAGCAGCTTCCTAGCGGGGAACTACAATGAGCAGTTCTTC	CASSFLAGNYNEQFF
TRBV7-2	once	TRBJ2-2	TRBD1	TGTGCCAGCAGCTTGACAGGGGGTAACACCGGGGAGCTGTTTTTT	CASSLTGGNTGELFF
TRBV30	few	TRBJ1-1	.	TGTGCCTGGATGCGTGGGGCTAACACTGAAGCTTTCTTT	CAWMRGANTEAFF
TRBV5-8	few	TRBJ2-5	TRBD1	TGTGCCAGCGTGTACCAGCACCCGACAGGGAAAGAGACCCAGTACTTC	CASVYQHPTGKETQYF
TRBV6-5	.	TRBJ1-5	TRBD1	TGTGCCAGCAGCAACAGGGGGAATCAGCCCCAGCATTTT	CASSNRGNQPQHF
TRBV2	.	TRBJ1-6	TRBD1	TGTGCCAGCAGTGAACTTCGACAGGGAAATTCACCCCTCCACTTT	CASSELRQGNSPLHF
TRBV7-2	many	TRBJ2-1	.	TGTGCCAGCAGCTTCGCCGCCCAAAACAATGAGCAGTTCTTC	CASSFAAQNNEQFF
TRBV5-4	.	TRBJ2-7	.	TGTGCCAGCAGCTTGGACTTCGGTGACGAGCAGTACTTC	CASSLDFGDEQYF
TRBV7-6	.	TRBJ1-1	TRBD1	TGTGCCAGCCGACGACAGGGACCGAACACTGAAGCTTTCTTT	CASRRQGPNTEAFF
TRBV6-1	.	TRBJ2-7	.	TGTGCCAGCAGTGAAGGGTTGGCGGGGCTTTATAGCGAGCAGTACTTC	CASSEGLAGLYSEQYF
TRBV4-2	.	TRBJ1-4	.	TGTGCCAGCAGCCAAGAAGGGCAGGGAGGCGAAAAACTGTTTTTT	CASSQEGQGGEKLFF
TRBV12-3/TRBV12-4	.	TRBJ1-1	.	TGTGCCAGCAGCTACAACAATGAAGCTTTCTTT	CASSYNNEAFF
TRBV7-9	.	TRBJ2-5	TRBD2	TGTGCCAGCAACCAGTGGACTAGCGGGAGTCAGGAGACCCAGTACTTC	CASNQWTSGSQETQYF
TRBV19	.	TRBJ1-4	.	TGTGCCACCGCGTCTCTCACTAATGAAAAACTGTTTTTT	CATASLTNEKLFF
TRBV3-1/TRBV3-2	.	TRBJ1-4	.	TGTGCCAGCAGAGCCGGGGGGGAAAAACTGTTTTTT	CASRAGGEKLFF
TRBV24-1	.	TRBJ2-7	.	TGTGCCACCAGGGCCAGTTACGAGCAGTACTTC	CATRASYEQYF
TRBV6-5	.	TRBJ1-2	TRBD1	TGTGCCAGCAGACAGACAGGGGACAACTATGGCTACACCTTC	CASRQTGDNYGYTF
TRBV5-1	.	TRBJ1-1	TRBD1	TGCGCCAGCAGCGGGCTCGGGACAGTGAACACTGAAGCTTTCTTT	CASSGLGTVNTEAFF
TRBV27	.	TRBJ1-6	TRBD1	TGTGCCAGCAGTTTACTCGAGGGGGCGAATTCACCCCTCCACTTT	CASSLLEGANSPLHF
TRBV6-5	.	TRBJ2-7	.	TGTGCCAGCAGTTACTCGGCCAGCTCCTACGAGCAGTACTTC	CASSYSASSYEQYF
TRBV24-1	.	TRBJ2-2	.	TGTGCCACCCAGCAGGGGAACACCGGGGAGCTGTTTTTT	CATQQGNTGELFF
TRBV9	.	TRBJ2-2	.	TGTGCCAGCAGCCCCCGTGGGGGGGCCGCGAACACCGGGGAGCTGTTTTTT	CASSPRGGAANTGELFF
TRBV5-6	.	TRBJ1-3	TRBD1	TGTGCCAGCAGCCCGGGACAGGGGGCTGGAAACACCATATATTTT	CASSPGQGAGNTIYF
TRBV13	.	TRBJ2-3	TRBD2	TGTGCCAGCAGCGCAGGCCCTAGCGGGAGCACAGATACGCAGTATTTT	CASSAGPSGSTDTQYF
TRBV3-1/TRBV3-2	once	TRBJ1-2	TRBD1	TGTGCCAGCAGACCCCAGGGGGCCCGGAACTATGGCTACACCTTC	CASRPQGARNYGYTF
TRBV20-1	.	TRBJ2-7	.	TGCAGTGCTCGGGATGAGGACGAGCAGTACTTC	CSARDEDEQYF
TRBV6-5	.	TRBJ1-2	TRBD1	TGTGCCAGCACCCCCCAGAGGGGGCATTATGGCTACACCTTC	CASTPQRGHYGYTF
TRBV19	.	TRBJ2-3	TRBD2	TGTGCCAGTAGTTATCTCCCTAGCGGGGGGTTATCAGATACGCAGTATTTT	CASSYLPSGGLSDTQYF
TRBV18	.	TRBJ1-5	.	TGTGCCAGCTCACCACGAATAAGTCAGGGACAGCCCCAGCATTTT	CASSPRISQGQPQHF
TRBV6-5	.	TRBJ1-6	TRBD1	TGTGCCAGCAGTCGGGACAGGTTGGGGTCACCCCTCCACTTT	CASSRDRLGSPLHF
TRBV30	.	TRBJ2-7	TRBD1	TGTGCCTGGAGTGTAGGGGGCCAGACAGGCTACGAGCAGTACTTC	CAWSVGGQTGYEQYF
TRBV7-3	.	TRBJ2-1	TRBD2	TGTGCCAGCAGCTTAATGGGCGGGAGGGCCTCCTACAATGAGCAGTTCTTC	CASSLMGGRASYNEQFF
TRBV11-2	.	TRBJ2-2	TRBD2	TGTGCCAGCAGCTTACAGGCCCGGACTAGCCCGGCCGGGGAGCTGTTTTTT	CASSLQARTSPAGELFF
TRBV5-1	once	TRBJ2-2	TRBD1	TGCGCCAGCAGCCGGACAGGGGAGGCCACCGGGGAGCTGTTTTTT	CASSRTGEATGELFF
TRBV10-2	.	TRBJ2-5	.	TGCGCCAGCAGTGAGGGGAGTTCAGGGGGAGGTGGAGAGACCCAGTACTTC	CASSEGSSGGGGETQYF
TRBV5-1	.	TRBJ2-2	.	TGCGCCAGCAGCTTGGGGGACATATTATCCGGGGAGCTGTTTTTT	CASSLGDILSGELFF
TRBV30	.	TRBJ2-6	TRBD1	TGTGCCTGGAGACCCACAGGGGTTGGGGCCAACGTCCTGACTTTC	CAWRPTGVGANVLTF
TRBV10-1	once	TRBJ2-1	.	TGCGCCAGCAGTGGACGTCCCTCTAGCTACAATGAGCAGTTCTTC	CASSGRPSSYNEQFF
TRBV7-8	once	TRBJ2-3	.	TGTGCCAGCAGCTCATATGGGCGGGGCAACACAGATACGCAGTATTTT	CASSSYGRGNTDTQYF
TRBV6-1	.	TRBJ1-2	TRBD1	TGTGCCAGCAGTGAATTCTCCACAGGGGGATTCGGCTACACCTTC	CASSEFSTGGFGYTF